The clone carrying this T cell receptor beta chain was detected a few times. Unmatched junction bases numbered 7, after V lost 5 bases and J lost 7 bases. This CDR3 region has 13 residues. Germline loops: CDR1 GTSNPN, CDR2 SVGIG (reference sequence). In the authors' methods: How many nucleated cells were present was estimated from reference gene primer amplification. Using immunoSEQ multiplex PCR, the repertoire was profiled, and TCRdb retains in-frame clones only, with some absent. D and trimming come from the DNA, and the V and J calls and clone size come from that table. The sample has about 180,000 clones; 70% to 80% are singletons. This sample stems from a study of blood T cell repertoires in COVID-19.

This chain links TRBV30 with TRBJ2-1, with 8 bases aligning to TRBD2. This TCR derives from a man aged 60 to 75 who had been exposed to COVID-19. Sequencing was done on a sample of PBMCs or T cells enriched from blood (not recorded which). The CDR3 spells CAWASGHLNEQFF. The CDR3 bases are TGTGCCTGGGCTAGCGGGCATTTAAATGAGCAGTTCTTC.